Following are 27 T cell receptor beta chains from one sample sequenced in a study of regulatory T cells in long-lasting Graves disease. This sample's time point: persistent/refractory GD, antithyroid drugs over 5 years with positive TRAb. PBMCs provided the RNA from which the TCR library was made. According to the study, TCR beta libraries were built with iRepertoire HTBI primers and CDR3-region Arm-PCR. Using its own MiXCR run on the multiplex PCR reads, TCRdb lists one record per CDR3 protein. Of 700,000 or so distinct CDR3 sequences in the sample, 30% were seen once. The sequencing here drew on peripheral blood mononuclear cells (PBMCs), taken when the disease was refractory, from a patient treated with antithyroid drugs. These receptor sequences come from a female donor with Graves disease.

The chain recombines TRBV30 with TRBJ1-2, with no clear D. CDR1 and CDR2 (germline): GTSNPN, SVGIG (reference sequence). This CDR3 has 10 residues. The V end lost 1 base, the J end lost 6 bases, and 3 bases lay between the germline ends. Here the CDR3 reads CAWSGNGYTF. DNA of the CDR3: TGTGCCTGGAGTGGTAATGGCTACACCTTC.

A few counts support this clonotype. The rearrangement links TRBV11-2 to TRBJ2-4; D is uncertain. The CDR3 covers 16 residues. Looked up from germline, CDR1 is SGHAT and CDR2 is FQNNGV. The V and J ends lost 1 base and 3 bases respectively, with 13 bases between them. For the CDR3, the DNA is TGTGCCAGCAGCTTAGTTTCCGTGCTGGGCAAAAACATTCAGTACTTC. This sequence encodes CASSLVSVLGKNIQYF.

This clonotype has just a few counts. V is TRBV14 and J is TRBJ2-7; 11 bases line up with TRBD1. This CDR3 contains 18 residues. V lost 2 bases, J lost 0 bases, and 9 bases stayed unmatched. Germline V gene lookup returns CDR1 SGHDN and CDR2 FVKESK. The CDR3 region is CASSQHPGTGGSSYEQYF. In DNA, the CDR3 is TGTGCCAGCAGCCAACATCCCGGGACAGGGGGGAGCTCCTACGAGCAGTACTTC. Full variable domain (rest looked up from reference TRBV14 and TRBJ2-7): EAGVTQFPSHSVIEKGQTVTLRCDPISGHDNLYWYRRVMGKEIKFLLHFVKESKQDESGMPNNRFLAERTGGTYSTLKVQPAELEDSGVYFCASSQHPGTGGSSYEQYFGPGTRLTVT.

A word on this clonotype: The junction shows a germline mismatch at one end, possibly a read error. The V gene is TRBV28, the J gene TRBJ2-1; D is uncertain. This CDR3 has 15 amino acids. Germline lookup yields CDR1 MDHEN and CDR2 SYDVKM. The CDR3 DNA reads as TGTGCCTGCAGTTTAAACTCTCCAGACTACAATGAGCAGTTCTTC. Translated, it gives CACSLNSPDYNEQFF.

The rearrangement links TRBV20-1 to TRBJ1-3, with D tentatively TRBD1 (6 bases). CDR1 and CDR2 from the germline V gene are DFQATT and SNEGSKA (reference sequence). V was pared by 6 bases and J by 2 bases, with 14 bases between. CDR3 length: 14 amino acids. The DNA of the CDR3 is TGCAGTGCGATCAGGGGCCGGCCTGGAAACACCATATATTTT. It translates to CSAIRGRPGNTIYF.

The chain combines TRBV5-6 with TRBJ1-1, with unresolved D. Trimming removed 2 bases at V and 4 bases at J, with 15 bases between. The germline V gene has CDR1 SGHDT and CDR2 YYEEEE. The CDR3 covers 15 residues. In DNA, the CDR3 is TGTGCCAGCAGCTTTGAGAAGCTCCGGCCCACTGAAGCTTTCTTT. This sequence encodes CASSFEKLRPTEAFF.

The chain carries TRBV15 and TRBJ2-3; D remains unclear. The CDR3 length is 12 residues. CDR1 is LNHNV, CDR2 YYDKDF, per germline (reference sequence). Trimming cost V 3 bases and J 6 bases, with 7 bases left between them. CDR3 in DNA: TGTGCCACCAGCAGGGATATGGATACGCAGTATTTT. Residues: CATSRDMDTQYF.

The V call is TRBV5-6, the J call TRBJ1-2, with a tentative D call TRBD1 (5 bases). The CDR3 has 14 amino acids. The V gene lost 2 bases and the J gene lost 6 bases, with 14 bases spanning the gap. CDR1 is SGHDT and CDR2 is YYEEEE in the germline V gene. The CDR3 region has the DNA TGTGCCAGCAGCTTTTGGGGGGAAGCTCATGGCTACACCTTC. The encoded protein is CASSFWGEAHGYTF.

This clonotype was seen many times. In DNA, the CDR3 is TGTGCCAGCAACGACAGGGACTATGGCTACACCTTC. It codes for CASNDRDYGYTF. V is TRBV28 and J is TRBJ1-2; 7 bases are shared with TRBD1. The CDR3 extends over 12 amino acids. Germline V gives CDR1 MDHEN, CDR2 SYDVKM. Unmatched junction bases numbered 2, after V lost 7 bases and J lost 3 bases.

The V call is TRBV20-1, the J call TRBJ2-5, with TRBD2 identical over 11 bases. CDR1 is DFQATT, CDR2 SNEGSKA, per germline (reference sequence). The CDR3 is made up of 11 amino acids. CDR3 sequence: CVGTSGETQYF. The CDR3 nucleotides are TGCGTCGGGACTAGCGGAGAGACCCAGTACTTC.

J is TRBJ1-2 and V is TRBV2; D is unclear. V lost 6 bases to trimming and J lost 8 bases, with 16 bases between them. CDR1 and CDR2 from the germline V gene are SNHLY and FYNNEI. The CDR3 extends over 13 amino acids. CDR3 DNA sequence: TGTGCCAGCAGCCAAGAAGAGCCTGGCGGCTACACCTTC. It translates to CASSQEEPGGYTF.

The chain uses TRBV18 and TRBJ2-5, with 10 bases identical to TRBD2. The CDR3 is 16 residues long. J lost 3 bases, V lost 0 bases, and 4 bases had no gene match. From germline, CDR1 is KGHSH and CDR2 LQKENI. For the CDR3, the DNA is TGTGCCAGCTCACCACCGGGGCTAGCGGGAGAAGAGACCCAGTACTTC. As protein: CASSPPGLAGEETQYF.

The rearrangement links TRBV7-9 to TRBJ1-2, with 9 bases matching TRBD1. CDR1 is SEHNR and CDR2 is FQNEAQ in the germline V gene (reference sequence). This CDR3 is built from 14 residues. The J segment lost 8 bases and the V segment lost 4 bases, leaving 8 bases of the junction unmatched. The CDR3 spells CASSSNRDREGYTF. Written as DNA, the CDR3 is TGTGCCAGCAGCTCAAACCGGGACAGGGAGGGCTACACCTTC.

The gene calls are TRBV19 and TRBJ1-1; no clear D. Germline assignment: CDR1 LNHDA and CDR2 SQIVND (reference sequence). The CDR3 covers 15 residues. The V end was cut by 7 bases, the J end by 0 bases, with 15 bases between. In DNA form, the CDR3 reads TGTGCCAGTAAATTCGCAGACAACTTGAACACTGAAGCTTTCTTT. It is translated as CASKFADNLNTEAFF.

The V call is TRBV27, the J call TRBJ2-7; either TRBD1 or TRBD2 may supply D (5 bases each). The germline V and J ends were trimmed by 3 bases and 2 bases, with 11 bases remaining between them. Germline CDR1 reads MNHEY; CDR2 reads SMNVEV (reference sequence). The CDR3 has 14 amino acids. The CDR3 reads CASSFAGSTYEQYF. The CDR3 region has the DNA TGTGCCAGCAGTTTTGCAGGGAGTACCTACGAGCAGTACTTC.

This clonotype was seen a handful of times. The chain is built from TRBV20-1 and TRBJ2-1; TRBD2 aligns across 9 bases. The germline CDR1 and CDR2 sequences are DFQATT and SNEGSKA (reference sequence). V shed 3 bases and J 8 bases; nucleotides not matched to a gene: 14. The CDR3 is made up of 16 amino acids. The CDR3: CSASTTRAGGLDEQFF. The CDR3 bases are TGCAGTGCTAGTACAACTAGGGCGGGAGGGTTGGATGAGCAGTTCTTC.

This clonotype was counted a few times. V gene TRBV28 combines with J gene TRBJ1-1; D not certain. Germline CDR1 MDHEN, CDR2 SYDVKM. CDR3 length: 14 residues. V was trimmed by 7 bases and J by 3 bases, leaving 15 bases between them. The CDR3 DNA sequence: TGTGCCAGCACCCGGGCAGGAGCTTACACTGAAGCTTTCTTT. Its protein product is CASTRAGAYTEAFF.

This sequence joins TRBV20-1 and TRBJ1-1; D ambiguous. The CDR3 has 15 amino acids. V lost 0 bases and J lost 1, with 12 bases in between. Germline V gene lookup returns CDR1 DFQATT and CDR2 SNEGSKA (reference sequence). The DNA for the CDR3 is TGCAGTGCTAGAGATATGGGCGACGGGAACACTGAAGCTTTCTTT. Translating it yields CSARDMGDGNTEAFF.

The chain couples TRBV5-1 to TRBJ2-7, with TRBD2 matching over 11 bases. Unmatched junction bases numbered 9, after V lost 4 bases and J lost 0 bases. The length of the CDR3 is 17 residues. Germline V gene data show CDR1 as SGHRS and CDR2 as YFSETQ. This chain's CDR3 is CASSQITGLAASYEQYF. The CDR3 DNA follows: TGCGCCAGCAGCCAAATTACGGGACTAGCGGCCTCCTACGAGCAGTACTTC.

This clonotype was recorded at least ten times. V gene TRBV12-3 or TRBV12-4 combines with J gene TRBJ1-5, with unresolved D. The CDR3 spans 13 residues. The ends were cut back, 3 bases at V and 2 bases at J, with 5 bases in the middle. CDR3 amino acids: CASSFVGNQPQHF. CDR3 nucleotides: TGTGCCAGCAGTTTCGTTGGCAATCAGCCCCAGCATTTT.

J is TRBJ2-6 and V is TRBV5-1; D not certain. The CDR3 length is 19 residues. CDR1 and CDR2 from the germline V gene are SGHRS and YFSETQ. Trimming stripped 2 bases from V and 0 bases from J, with 18 bases between. CDR3 nucleotides: TGCGCCAGCAGCTTTTTTGGCGCTCATAAGGGCTCTGGGGCCAACGTCCTGACTTTC. Protein product: CASSFFGAHKGSGANVLTF.

Remarks on this clonotype: A single base separates this from a much larger clone, so it may be a read error. This chain uses TRBV28 with TRBJ1-2; the D gene is possibly TRBD1 (6 bases). The CDR3 extends over 13 amino acids. Germline assignment: CDR1 MDHEN and CDR2 SYDVKM. The CDR3 DNA reads TGTGTCAGCAGTTTCGGGGGGCGGGGTGGCTACACCTTC. Amino acids: CVSSFGGRGGYTF.

The chain links TRBV12-5 to TRBJ1-5, with TRBD1 as a possible D gene (5 bases). The CDR3 has 14 amino acids. V was clipped by 4 bases and J by 6 bases, with 13 bases between them. Germline V gene sequence: CDR1 LGHNT, CDR2 FRNRAP. As DNA, the CDR3 is TGTGCTAGTGGTTGGGGGACCTCCGGTCAGCCCCAGCATTTT. Its protein is CASGWGTSGQPQHF.

Here the CDR3 DNA reads TGTGCCTGGAGTAAGTCCATTGATGAAGCTTTCTTT. This sequence encodes CAWSKSIDEAFF. The V gene is TRBV30, the J gene TRBJ1-1; D not certain. Trimming removed 2 bases from V and 7 bases from J, with 11 bases in between. CDR3 length equals 12 residues. Per germline, CDR1 GTSNPN and CDR2 SVGIG (reference sequence).

This clonotype turned up a few times. CDR3 in amino acids: CASSLTPTGGFHEQYF. As DNA, the CDR3 is TGTGCCAGCAGCTTAACGCCGACAGGGGGGTTCCACGAGCAGTACTTC. V and J are TRBV7-3 and TRBJ2-7; 9 bases map to TRBD1. The length of the CDR3 is 16 residues. Trimming cost V 0 bases and J 5 bases; bases outside gene matches: 8. From germline, CDR1 is SGHTA and CDR2 FQGTGA.

This clonotype has more than one count but fewer than ten. CDR3 loop: CASSDGGHEQYF. CDR3 coding DNA: TGTGCCAGCAGCGACGGGGGGCACGAGCAGTACTTC. The chain has TRBV13 and TRBJ2-7; perhaps TRBD2 as D (7 bases). The CDR3 runs 12 residues. The V and J ends lost 5 bases and 5 bases respectively, with 10 bases between them. Germline V gene lookup returns CDR1 PRHDT and CDR2 FYEKMQ (reference sequence).

This clonotype was seen more than once but under ten times. The rearrangement uses TRBV19 and TRBJ2-2; D perhaps matches TRBD2 (5 bases). Germline V CDR1 and CDR2: LNHDA, SQIVND (reference sequence). V was shortened by 1 base and J by 4 bases, with 7 bases between the two germline ends. CDR3 length: 14 amino acids. CDR3 residues: CASSIVGSTGELFF. The CDR3 DNA follows: TGTGCCAGTAGTATAGTAGGGAGCACCGGGGAGCTGTTTTTT.